This T cell receptor (beta chain) was sequenced for a study of T cell responses to AZD1222 COVID-19 vaccine. The germline V and J ends were trimmed by 0 bases and 0 bases, with 9 bases remaining between them. The CDR3 is 16 amino acids. Germline values: CDR1 MNHEY, CDR2 SVGEGT. Study results and caveats: Dominant CD4 TCR responses targeted spike regions 160-218 and 743-854. Once two AZD1222 doses were given, Spike-specific TCR breadth and depth went up. White British donors predominated, females outnumbered males, and clonal diversity was possibly underestimated.

Data came from immunoSEQ multiplex PCR; TCRdb stores just in-frame clones and leaves some out. This table holds 75,000 to 95,000 clones, roughly 89% found once. Notes on this clone: Its specificity is not known.

The TCR originated in an adult in good health. Sequences were derived from peripheral blood, sampled on day 0 of MenACWY control vaccination. This chain joins TRBV6-2 or TRBV6-3 and TRBJ1-5, with no clear D. Here the CDR3 DNA reads TGTGCCAGCAGTTACTCGGGAACCCATAGCAATCAGCCCCAGCATTTT. Encoded protein: CASSYSGTHSNQPQHF.